This T cell receptor (beta chain) was captured in a study of breast tumors, draining lymph nodes, adjacent tissues. Samples came from axillary lymph nodes draining the breast cancer. The CDR3 consists of 12 residues. CDR1 is LGHDT and CDR2 is YNNKEL in the germline V gene (reference sequence). Trimming shortened V by 6 bases and J by 9 bases, and 12 bases separated the two germline ends. MiXCR, applied by TCRdb to the multiplex PCR reads, yields one record per CDR3 protein. The repertoire holds roughly 220,000 distinct CDR3 sequences, less than 40% seen once, with over 3.5% in the top ten. Sequencing input: axillary lymph node tissue. This TCR was recovered from a female donor with breast cancer. Some clones in this sample may be carry-over from other donors' samples. This chain joins TRBV3-1 and TRBJ2-1, with D perhaps being TRBD1 or TRBD2 (5 bases each). DNA of the CDR3: TGTGCCAGCAGGGGGGAAAGAATTGAGCAGTTCTTC. Protein: CASRGERIEQFF.